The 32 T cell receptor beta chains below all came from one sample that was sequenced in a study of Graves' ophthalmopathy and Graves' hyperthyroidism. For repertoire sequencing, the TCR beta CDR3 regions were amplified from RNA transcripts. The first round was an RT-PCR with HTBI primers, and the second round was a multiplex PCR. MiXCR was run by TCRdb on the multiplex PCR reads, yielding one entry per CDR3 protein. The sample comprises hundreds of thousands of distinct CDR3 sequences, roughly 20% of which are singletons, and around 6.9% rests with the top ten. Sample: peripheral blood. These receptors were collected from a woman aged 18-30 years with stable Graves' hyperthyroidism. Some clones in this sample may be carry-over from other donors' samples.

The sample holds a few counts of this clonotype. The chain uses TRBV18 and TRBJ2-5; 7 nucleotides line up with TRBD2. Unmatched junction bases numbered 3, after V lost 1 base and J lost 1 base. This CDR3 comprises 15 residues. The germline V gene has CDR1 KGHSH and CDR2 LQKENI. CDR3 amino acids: CASSPRAGPQETQYF. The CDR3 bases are TGTGCCAGCTCACCACGAGCGGGGCCCCAAGAGACCCAGTACTTC.

CDR3 in amino acids: CASSLRWRGSETQYF. Written as DNA, the CDR3 is TGCGCCAGCAGCTTACGTTGGCGTGGGTCGGAGACCCAGTACTTC. The chain is built from TRBV5-1 and TRBJ2-5, with unresolved D. Germline CDR1 reads SGHRS; CDR2 reads YFSETQ. The length of the CDR3 is 15 residues. Trimming left V 2 bases short and J 5 bases short, with 16 bases between.

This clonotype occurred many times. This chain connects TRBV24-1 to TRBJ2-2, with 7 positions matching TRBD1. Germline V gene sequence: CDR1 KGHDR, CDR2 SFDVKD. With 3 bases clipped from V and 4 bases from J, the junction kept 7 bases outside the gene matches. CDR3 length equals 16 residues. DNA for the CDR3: TGTGCCACCAGTGATGAGGGGACAGACGGCACCGGGGAGCTGTTTTTT. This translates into CATSDEGTDGTGELFF.

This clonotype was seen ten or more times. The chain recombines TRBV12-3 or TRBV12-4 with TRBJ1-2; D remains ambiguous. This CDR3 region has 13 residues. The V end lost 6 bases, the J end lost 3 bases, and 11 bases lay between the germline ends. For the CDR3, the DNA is TGTGCCAGCAGCACAGACGGGTACTATGGCTACACCTTC. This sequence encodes CASSTDGYYGYTF.

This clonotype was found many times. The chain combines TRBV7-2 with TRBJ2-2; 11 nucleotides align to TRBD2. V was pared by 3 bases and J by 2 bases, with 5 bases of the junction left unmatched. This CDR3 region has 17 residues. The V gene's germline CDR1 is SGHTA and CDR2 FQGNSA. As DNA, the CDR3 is TGTGCCAGCAGCTTTCCTAGCGGGAGGCCCAACACCGGGGAGCTGTTTTTT. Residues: CASSFPSGRPNTGELFF.

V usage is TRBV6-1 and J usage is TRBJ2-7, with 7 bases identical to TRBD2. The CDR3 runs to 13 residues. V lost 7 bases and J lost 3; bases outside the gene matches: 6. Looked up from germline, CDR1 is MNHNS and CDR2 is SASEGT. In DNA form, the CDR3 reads TGTGCCAGCACGGGCCAGCGGGGCTACGAGCAGTACTTC. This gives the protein CASTGQRGYEQYF.

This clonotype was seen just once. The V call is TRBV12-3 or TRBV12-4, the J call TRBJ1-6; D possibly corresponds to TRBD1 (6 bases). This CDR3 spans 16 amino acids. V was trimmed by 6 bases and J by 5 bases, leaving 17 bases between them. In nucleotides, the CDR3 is TGTGCCAGCAGCCGGGACACCTCCCCCCATAATTCACCCCTCCACTTT. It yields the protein CASSRDTSPHNSPLHF.

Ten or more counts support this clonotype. CDR3 bases: TGCGCCAGCAGCCAGGAGACAGGGGAAGACTATGGCTACACCTTC. Encoded protein: CASSQETGEDYGYTF. V usage is TRBV5-1 and J usage is TRBJ1-2, with 8 bases identical to TRBD1. The germline gives CDR1 SGHRS, CDR2 YFSETQ. The V and J ends lost 4 bases and 3 bases, in that order; junction bases with no gene match: 8. The CDR3 runs to 15 residues.

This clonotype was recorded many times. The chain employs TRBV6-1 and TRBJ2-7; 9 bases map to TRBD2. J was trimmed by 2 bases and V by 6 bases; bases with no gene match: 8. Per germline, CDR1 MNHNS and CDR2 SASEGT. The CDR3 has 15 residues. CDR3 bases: TGTGCCAGCAGCCAAGCGGGAGGAAGCGCCTACGAGCAGTACTTC. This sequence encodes CASSQAGGSAYEQYF.

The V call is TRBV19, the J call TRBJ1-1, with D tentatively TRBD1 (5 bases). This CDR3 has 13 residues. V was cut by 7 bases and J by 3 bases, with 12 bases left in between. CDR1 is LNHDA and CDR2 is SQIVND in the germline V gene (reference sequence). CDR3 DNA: TGTGCCAGTACCGCAGTGGGGGACACTGAAGCTTTCTTT. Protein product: CASTAVGDTEAFF.

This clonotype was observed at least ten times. The CDR3 DNA follows: TGTGCCAGCAGCTTAGCTACTAGCGGGAGGGGGGGTGGAGATACGCAGTATTTT. The encoded protein is CASSLATSGRGGGDTQYF. The chain joins TRBV7-2 to TRBJ2-3; TRBD2 aligns across 13 bases. J gave up 5 bases and V 0 bases, and 8 bases lay outside the gene matches. The CDR3 is 18 residues long. The germline V gene encodes CDR1 SGHTA and CDR2 FQGNSA.

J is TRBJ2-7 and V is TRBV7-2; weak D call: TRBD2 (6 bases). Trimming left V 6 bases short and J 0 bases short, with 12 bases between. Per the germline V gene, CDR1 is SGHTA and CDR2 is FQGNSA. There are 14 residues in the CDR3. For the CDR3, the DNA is TGTGCCAGCAGACCTCGACTAGGCTCCTACGAGCAGTACTTC. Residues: CASRPRLGSYEQYF. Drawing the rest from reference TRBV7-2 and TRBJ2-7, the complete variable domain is GAGVSQSPSNKVTEKGKDVELRCDPISGHTALYWYRQSLGQGLEFLIYFQGNSAPDKSGLPSDRFSAERTGGSVSTLTIQRTQQEDSAVYLCASRPRLGSYEQYFGPGTRLTVT.

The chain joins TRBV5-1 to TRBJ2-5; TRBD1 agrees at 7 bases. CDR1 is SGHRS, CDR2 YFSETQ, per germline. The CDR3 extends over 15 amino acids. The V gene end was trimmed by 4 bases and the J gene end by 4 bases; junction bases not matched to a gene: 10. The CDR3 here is CASSPYLTGLETQYF. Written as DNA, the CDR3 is TGCGCCAGCAGCCCATATCTGACAGGGTTAGAGACCCAGTACTTC.

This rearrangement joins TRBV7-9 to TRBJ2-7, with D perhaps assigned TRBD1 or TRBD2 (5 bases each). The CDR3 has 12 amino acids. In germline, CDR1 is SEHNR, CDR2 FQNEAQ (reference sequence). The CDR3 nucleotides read TGTGCCTGCAGCACCGGGGCCCACGAGCAGTACGTC. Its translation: CACSTGAHEQYV.

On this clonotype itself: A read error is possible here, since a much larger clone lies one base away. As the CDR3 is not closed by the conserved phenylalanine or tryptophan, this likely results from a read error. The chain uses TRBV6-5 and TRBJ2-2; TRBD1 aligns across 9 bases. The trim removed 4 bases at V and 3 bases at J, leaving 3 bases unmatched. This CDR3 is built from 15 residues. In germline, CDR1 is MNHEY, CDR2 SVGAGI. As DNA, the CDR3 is TGTGCCAGCAGTTTACAGGGGGCGGACACCGGGGAGCTGTTTTTG. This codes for CASSLQGADTGELFL.

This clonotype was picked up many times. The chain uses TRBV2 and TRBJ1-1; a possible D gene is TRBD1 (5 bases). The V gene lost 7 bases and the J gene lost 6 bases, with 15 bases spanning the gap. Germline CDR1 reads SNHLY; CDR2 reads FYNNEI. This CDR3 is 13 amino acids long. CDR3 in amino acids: CASIPTVYSEAFF. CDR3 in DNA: TGTGCCAGCATCCCGACAGTCTACTCTGAAGCTTTCTTT. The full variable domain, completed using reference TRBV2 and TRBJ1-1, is EPEVTQTPSHQVTQMGQEVILRCVPISNHLYFYWYRQILGQKVEFLVSFYNNEISEKSEIFDDQFSVERPDGSNFTLKIRSTKLEDSAMYFCASIPTVYSEAFFGQGTRLTVV.

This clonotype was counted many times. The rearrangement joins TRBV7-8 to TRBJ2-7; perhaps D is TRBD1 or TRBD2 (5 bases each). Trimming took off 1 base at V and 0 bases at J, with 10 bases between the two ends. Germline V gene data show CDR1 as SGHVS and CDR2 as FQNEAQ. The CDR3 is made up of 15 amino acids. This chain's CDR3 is CASSLEQGPSYEQYF. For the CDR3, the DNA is TGTGCCAGCAGCTTAGAGCAGGGACCCTCCTACGAGCAGTACTTC.

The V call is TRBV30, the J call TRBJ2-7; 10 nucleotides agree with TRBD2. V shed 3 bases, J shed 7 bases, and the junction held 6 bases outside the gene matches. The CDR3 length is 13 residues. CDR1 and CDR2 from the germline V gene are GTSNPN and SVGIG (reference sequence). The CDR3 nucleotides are TGTGCCTGGAGGAGTAGCGGGGGGTGGGAGCAGTACTTC. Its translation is CAWRSSGGWEQYF.

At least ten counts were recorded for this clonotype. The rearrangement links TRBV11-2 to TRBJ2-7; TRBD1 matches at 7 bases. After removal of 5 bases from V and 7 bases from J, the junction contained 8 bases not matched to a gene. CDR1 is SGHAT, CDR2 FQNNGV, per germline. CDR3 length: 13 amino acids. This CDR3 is CASSTDRAGEQYF. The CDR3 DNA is TGTGCCAGCAGCACCGACAGGGCCGGGGAGCAGTACTTC.

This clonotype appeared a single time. The CDR3 region is CASSSRRRGLRETQYF. For the CDR3, the DNA is TGTGCCAGCAGCTCCCGCCGGAGGGGGCTCAGGGAGACCCAGTACTTC. The rearrangement uses TRBV7-4 and TRBJ2-5; possible D gene TRBD1, 7 bases. V lost 4 bases to trimming and J lost 5 bases, with 20 bases between them. In germline, CDR1 is SGHVT, CDR2 SQSDAQ. CDR3 size: 16 residues.

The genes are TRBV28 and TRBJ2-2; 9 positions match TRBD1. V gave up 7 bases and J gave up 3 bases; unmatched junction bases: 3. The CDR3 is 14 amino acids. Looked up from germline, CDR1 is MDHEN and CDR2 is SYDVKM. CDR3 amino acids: CASNRGLDTGELFF. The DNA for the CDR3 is TGTGCCAGCAACAGGGGGCTGGACACCGGGGAGCTGTTTTTT.

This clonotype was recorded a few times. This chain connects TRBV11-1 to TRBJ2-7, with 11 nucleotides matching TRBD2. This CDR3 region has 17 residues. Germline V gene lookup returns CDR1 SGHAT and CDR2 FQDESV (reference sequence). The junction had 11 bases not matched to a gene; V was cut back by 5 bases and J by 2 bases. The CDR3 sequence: CASSGRLAGNRAYEQYF. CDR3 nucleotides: TGTGCCAGCAGCGGACGACTAGCGGGAAACCGGGCCTACGAGCAGTACTTC.

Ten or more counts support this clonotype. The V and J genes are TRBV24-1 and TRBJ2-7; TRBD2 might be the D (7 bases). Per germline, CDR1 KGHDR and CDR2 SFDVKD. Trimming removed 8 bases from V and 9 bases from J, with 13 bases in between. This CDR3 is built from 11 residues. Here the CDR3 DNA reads TGTGCCACCATAGGGGGAGGGGTGCAGTACTTC. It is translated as CATIGGGVQYF.

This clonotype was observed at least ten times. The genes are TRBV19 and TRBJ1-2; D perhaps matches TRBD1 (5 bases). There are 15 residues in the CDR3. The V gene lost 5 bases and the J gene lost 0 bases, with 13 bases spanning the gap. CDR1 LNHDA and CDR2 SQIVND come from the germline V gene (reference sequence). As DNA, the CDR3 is TGTGCCAGTAGTCCCCGCCGGGGGACTAACTATGGCTACACCTTC. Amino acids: CASSPRRGTNYGYTF.

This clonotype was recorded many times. The CDR3 DNA reads TGTGCCAGCGAAAACAGGGGGTTCGATCAGCCCCAGCATTTT. Protein sequence: CASENRGFDQPQHF. The chain uses TRBV12-3 or TRBV12-4 and TRBJ1-5; 8 nucleotides agree with TRBD1. The CDR3 covers 14 residues. The V segment lost 8 bases and the J segment 5 bases; nucleotides outside the gene matches: 8.

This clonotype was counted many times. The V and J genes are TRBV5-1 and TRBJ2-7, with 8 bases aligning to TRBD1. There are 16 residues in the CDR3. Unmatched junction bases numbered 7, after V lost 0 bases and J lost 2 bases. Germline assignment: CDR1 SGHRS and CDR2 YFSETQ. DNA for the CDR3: TGCGCCAGCAGCTTGGGGGGACAGGATGCCCCCTACGAGCAGTACTTC. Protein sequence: CASSLGGQDAPYEQYF.

CDR3 protein: CASSIGALAGAKYQETQYF. CDR3 nucleotide sequence: TGTGCCAGTAGTATAGGGGCACTAGCGGGGGCAAAGTACCAAGAGACCCAGTACTTC. V gene TRBV19 combines with J gene TRBJ2-5, with 11 bases fitting TRBD2. CDR1 and CDR2 from the germline V gene are LNHDA and SQIVND (reference sequence). This CDR3 is 19 amino acids long. The J segment lost 0 bases and the V segment lost 1 base, leaving 10 bases of the junction unmatched.

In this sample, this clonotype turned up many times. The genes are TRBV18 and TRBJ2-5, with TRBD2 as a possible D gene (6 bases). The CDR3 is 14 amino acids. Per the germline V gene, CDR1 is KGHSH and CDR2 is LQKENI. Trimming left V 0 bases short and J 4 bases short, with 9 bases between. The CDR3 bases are TGTGCCAGCTCACCACCGGGGGGAGCAGAGACCCAGTACTTC. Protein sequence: CASSPPGGAETQYF.

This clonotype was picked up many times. Here the CDR3 reads CASRGGQPNTEAFF. The CDR3 DNA reads TGTGCCAGCAGGGGGGGGCAGCCTAACACTGAAGCTTTCTTT. The chain joins TRBV6-1 to TRBJ1-1; a possible D gene is TRBD1 (6 bases). The germline CDR1 and CDR2 sequences are MNHNS and SASEGT. The CDR3 totals 14 residues. Trimming stripped 6 bases from V and 2 bases from J, with 13 bases between.

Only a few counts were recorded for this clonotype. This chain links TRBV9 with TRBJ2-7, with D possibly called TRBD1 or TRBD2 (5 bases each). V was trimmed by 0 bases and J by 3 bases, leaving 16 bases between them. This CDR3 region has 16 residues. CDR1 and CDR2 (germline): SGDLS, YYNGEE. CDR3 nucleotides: TGTGCCAGCAGCGTAGAGGGTTGGGGACCAATCTACGAGCAGTACTTC. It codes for CASSVEGWGPIYEQYF.

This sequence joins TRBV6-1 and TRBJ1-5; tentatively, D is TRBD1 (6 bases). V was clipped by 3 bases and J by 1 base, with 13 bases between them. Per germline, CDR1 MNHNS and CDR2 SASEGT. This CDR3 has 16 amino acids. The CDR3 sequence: CASSELRGRSNQPQHF. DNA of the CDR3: TGTGCCAGCAGTGAGCTCAGGGGAAGGAGCAATCAGCCCCAGCATTTT.

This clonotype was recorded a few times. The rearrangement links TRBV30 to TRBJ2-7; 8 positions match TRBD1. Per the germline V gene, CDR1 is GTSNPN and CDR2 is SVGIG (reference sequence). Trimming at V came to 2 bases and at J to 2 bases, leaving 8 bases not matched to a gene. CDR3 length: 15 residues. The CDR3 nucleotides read TGTGCCTGGAGTACAGGGGGAACCAACACCTACGAGCAGTACTTC. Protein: CAWSTGGTNTYEQYF. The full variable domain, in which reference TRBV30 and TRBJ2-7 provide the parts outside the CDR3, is SQTIHQWPATLVQPVGSPLSLECTVEGTSNPNLYWYRQAAGRGLQLLFYSVGIGQISSEVPQNLSASRPQDRQFILSSKKLLLSDSGFYLCAWSTGGTNTYEQYFGPGTRLTVT.